These 25 T cell receptor beta chains were all obtained from the same sample, sequenced in a study of long-term antiretroviral therapy in people with HIV. They ran version v3.0 of the immunoSEQ assay at survey level. TCRdb's copy holds only in-frame clones and misses some; the assay was immunoSEQ multiplex PCR. This table has fewer than 30,000 clones, 87% appearing once. The material was unsorted PBMCs, obtained 1.8 years before starting antiretroviral therapy. The origin of the receptors is a man aged 50-59 years with HIV.

The chain is built from TRBV5-1 and TRBJ2-3; TRBD1 matches at 8 bases. The length of the CDR3 is 17 residues. J was trimmed by 1 base and V by 4 bases; bases with no gene match: 11. Germline V gene lookup returns CDR1 SGHRS and CDR2 YFSETQ. This CDR3 is CASSRGPDRGGTDTQYF. The CDR3 DNA reads TGCGCCAGCAGCCGAGGCCCAGACAGGGGAGGCACAGATACGCAGTATTTT.

The rearrangement links TRBV2 to TRBJ2-1; 10 nucleotides align to TRBD2. The CDR3 totals 15 residues. V lost 4 bases to trimming and J lost 5 bases; unmatched junction nucleotides: 5. From germline, CDR1 is SNHLY and CDR2 FYNNEI. CDR3 amino acids: CASSASLAGDNEQFF. Written as DNA, the CDR3 is TGTGCCAGCAGTGCTTCTCTAGCGGGAGACAATGAGCAGTTCTTC.

This clone has only one observation. This chain uses TRBV18 with TRBJ1-4; D is possibly TRBD1 (5 bases). There are 13 residues in the CDR3. Looked up from germline, CDR1 is KGHSH and CDR2 is LQKENI. The V gene lost 3 bases and the J gene lost 7 bases, with 9 bases spanning the gap. The CDR3: CASSPRGGEKLFF. In DNA, the CDR3 is TGTGCCAGCTCACCGAGGGGTGGTGAAAAACTGTTTTTT.

The chain couples TRBV2 to TRBJ1-1; 9 bases agree with TRBD1. The V gene's germline CDR1 is SNHLY and CDR2 FYNNEI. The CDR3 is made up of 14 amino acids. V lost 5 bases to trimming and J lost 4 bases; unmatched junction nucleotides: 5. In nucleotides, the CDR3 is TGTGCCAGCAGTACAGGGGGCCGGGGCACTGAAGCTTTCTTT. Translation: CASSTGGRGTEAFF.

The chain recombines TRBV28 with TRBJ1-5; D remains unclear. The CDR3 extends over 15 amino acids. Trimming left V 7 bases short and J 0 bases short, with 13 bases between. The V gene's germline CDR1 is MDHEN and CDR2 SYDVKM. The CDR3 coding sequence is TGTGCCAGCACCTCCGGCGCTTATAGCAATCAGCCCCAGCATTTT. Its translation: CASTSGAYSNQPQHF. The full variable domain, rest sourced from reference TRBV28 and TRBJ1-5, is DVKVTQSSRYLVKRTGEKVFLECVQDMDHENMFWYRQDPGLGLRLIYFSYDVKMKEKGDIPEGYSVSREKKERFSLILESASTNQTSMYLCASTSGAYSNQPQHFGDGTRLSIL.

The chain is built from TRBV19 and TRBJ1-1; maybe TRBD1 (5 bases). V lost 3 bases, J lost 5 bases, and 16 bases lay in between. The CDR3 contains 15 residues. Germline V gene sequence: CDR1 LNHDA, CDR2 SQIVND (reference sequence). The CDR3 DNA reads as TGTGCCAGTAGTATTCTGGGGCGAGGCGAGACTGAAGCTTTCTTT. It encodes CASSILGRGETEAFF.

In this sample, this clone turned up once. The gene calls are TRBV19 and TRBJ1-5; 7 bases fit TRBD1. The J segment lost 2 bases and the V segment lost 4 bases, leaving 8 bases of the junction unmatched. This CDR3 region has 16 residues. Germline V CDR1 and CDR2: LNHDA, SQIVND (reference sequence). CDR3 in amino acids: CASSTRQGVRNQPQHF. The CDR3 bases are TGTGCCAGTAGTACAAGACAGGGTGTTCGCAATCAGCCCCAGCATTTT.

This rearrangement joins TRBV7-2 to TRBJ2-7; 8 bases align to TRBD1. Unmatched junction bases numbered 5, after V lost 5 bases and J lost 2 bases. Looked up from germline, CDR1 is SGHTA and CDR2 is FQGNSA. The CDR3 is 14 amino acids. The CDR3 coding sequence is TGTGCCAGCAGCCTGAGGACAGGGCCCTACGAGCAGTACTTC. This encodes CASSLRTGPYEQYF.

This chain links TRBV28 with TRBJ1-2, with 7 nucleotides matching TRBD1. Trimming removed 7 bases from V and 5 bases from J; junction bases left unmatched: 7. CDR1 MDHEN and CDR2 SYDVKM come from the germline V gene. The length of the CDR3 is 13 residues. The CDR3 spells CASTGTAPYGYTF. DNA for the CDR3: TGTGCCAGCACCGGGACAGCACCATATGGCTACACCTTC.

This clone appeared once. The chain employs TRBV19 and TRBJ1-4; 10 bases agree with TRBD1. In germline, CDR1 is LNHDA, CDR2 SQIVND (reference sequence). The ends lost 5 bases at V and 0 bases at J; junction bases unmatched: 9. The CDR3 sequence is 18 residues long. Here the CDR3 reads CASSPRGTGDSTNEKLFF. The CDR3 DNA follows: TGTGCCAGTAGTCCCCGAGGGACAGGGGATTCAACTAATGAAAAACTGTTTTTT.

The chain recombines TRBV25-1 with TRBJ1-1, with TRBD1 matching 7 bases. The CDR3 covers 13 residues. The V segment lost 3 bases and the J segment 6 bases; nucleotides outside the gene matches: 4. The germline V gene has CDR1 MGHDK and CDR2 SYGVNS. This CDR3 is CASSDLDRAEAFF. The CDR3 coding sequence is TGTGCCAGCAGTGACTTAGACAGGGCTGAAGCTTTCTTT. Filled out from reference TRBV25-1 and TRBJ1-1, the complete variable domain reads EADIYQTPRYLVIGTGKKITLECSQTMGHDKMYWYQQDPGMELHLIHYSYGVNSTEKGDLSSESTVSRIRTEHFPLTLESARPSHTSQYLCASSDLDRAEAFFGQGTRLTVV.

The chain couples TRBV10-3 to TRBJ2-7; 10 nucleotides align to TRBD1. V trimming: 10 bases; J trimming: 5 bases; junction bases outside the gene matches: 11. The CDR3 length is 14 residues. Germline CDR1 ENHRY, CDR2 SYGVKD. CDR3 DNA sequence: TGTGCCACCCAATCCGGGACAGGGGCCAACGAGCAGTACTTC. It specifies CATQSGTGANEQYF.

This sequence joins TRBV11-2 and TRBJ2-2, with D uncertain. Between the trimmed V and J ends, which lost 3 bases and 1 base, there was a span of 12 bases. Germline V lookup: CDR1 SGHAT, CDR2 FQNNGV. The CDR3 sequence is 16 residues long. CDR3 in DNA: TGTGCCAGCAGCTTCTTACTCCACGGGAACACCGGGGAGCTGTTTTTT. It yields the protein CASSFLLHGNTGELFF.

The V and J genes are TRBV6-1 and TRBJ1-3; D is undetermined. This CDR3 spans 14 amino acids. Germline loops: CDR1 MNHNS, CDR2 SASEGT. Trimming took 6 bases from V and 0 from J, leaving 9 bases between them. The CDR3 region has the DNA TGTGCCAGCAGGGCAGAGAGCTCTGGAAACACCATATATTTT. Translated: CASRAESSGNTIYF.

The chain uses TRBV15 and TRBJ2-4, with D maybe TRBD2 (6 bases). Germline loops: CDR1 LNHNV, CDR2 YYDKDF (reference sequence). CDR3 length equals 17 residues. V lost 5 bases, J lost 0 bases, and 17 bases lay in between. CDR3 in amino acids: CATSLRAGPLAKNIQYF. As DNA, the CDR3 is TGTGCCACCAGCCTAAGGGCGGGGCCCCTAGCCAAAAACATTCAGTACTTC.

The gene calls are TRBV19 and TRBJ2-1; 7 nucleotides line up with TRBD1. The CDR3 extends over 15 amino acids. V dropped 6 bases and J dropped 4; count of bases not matched to a gene: 9. CDR1 LNHDA and CDR2 SQIVND come from the germline V gene (reference sequence). The CDR3 bases are TGTGCCAGTAGCCTCTCCGGGACAGAGTACAATGAGCAGTTCTTC. This gives the protein CASSLSGTEYNEQFF. The whole variable domain, remainder taken from reference TRBV19 and TRBJ2-1, is DGGITQSPKYLFRKEGQNVTLSCEQNLNHDAMYWYRQDPGQGLRLIYYSQIVNDFQKGDIAEGYSVSREKKESFPLTVTSAQKNPTAFYLCASSLSGTEYNEQFFGPGTRLTVL.

The rearrangement uses TRBV27 and TRBJ2-2; possibly TRBD1 or TRBD2 for D (5 bases each). The CDR3 consists of 15 residues. Trimming removed 10 bases from V and 5 bases from J, with 20 bases in between. Looked up from germline, CDR1 is MNHEY and CDR2 is SMNVEV (reference sequence). The CDR3 DNA reads TGTGCCACCACGTTATCCTCCGGGGCAACCGGGGAGCTGTTTTTT. Residues: CATTLSSGATGELFF.

J is TRBJ2-3 and V is TRBV13, with D hard to call. The germline gives CDR1 PRHDT, CDR2 FYEKMQ (reference sequence). V lost 5 bases, J lost 8 bases, and 17 bases lay in between. CDR3 length: 14 amino acids. The CDR3 here is CASSPRYLRVTQYF. CDR3 nucleotides: TGTGCCAGCAGCCCCCGTTACCTTAGGGTTACGCAGTATTTT.

This clone has a single count. The chain carries TRBV5-4 and TRBJ2-1, with 11 nucleotides matching TRBD1. J gave up 4 bases and V 3 bases, and 3 bases lay outside the gene matches. Germline CDR1 is SGHNT and CDR2 is YYREEE (reference sequence). This CDR3 region has 15 residues. CDR3 region: CASSSGTGGYNEQFF. The CDR3 bases are TGTGCCAGCAGCTCCGGGACAGGGGGATACAATGAGCAGTTCTTC. Full variable domain (rest looked up from reference TRBV5-4 and TRBJ2-1): ETGVTQSPTHLIKTRGQQVTLRCSSQSGHNTVSWYQQALGQGPQFIFQYYREEENGRGNFPPRFSGLQFPNYSSELNVNALELDDSALYLCASSSGTGGYNEQFFGPGTRLTVL.

The chain combines TRBV4-2 with TRBJ2-3; 9 nucleotides match TRBD2. From germline, CDR1 is LGHNA and CDR2 YNFKEQ. The CDR3 is 16 amino acids. V lost 5 bases, J lost 2 bases, and 8 bases stayed unmatched. CDR3: CASSGGRGGTTDTQYF. CDR3 DNA sequence: TGTGCCAGCAGCGGAGGGCGGGGGGGAACCACAGATACGCAGTATTTT.

The chain uses TRBV14 and TRBJ1-1; D gene ambiguous. The germline V and J ends were trimmed by 1 base and 12 bases, with 12 bases remaining between them. This CDR3 has 12 amino acids. Per germline, CDR1 SGHDN and CDR2 FVKESK. The CDR3 sequence is CASSQVQVGTFF. CDR3 in DNA: TGTGCCAGCAGCCAAGTTCAGGTCGGAACTTTCTTT.

The chain joins TRBV9 to TRBJ2-1; D is possibly TRBD1 (5 bases). The CDR3 runs to 15 residues. The germline CDR1 and CDR2 sequences are SGDLS and YYNGEE. Trimming pared 0 bases from V and 4 bases from J, leaving 11 bases between. In DNA, the CDR3 is TGTGCCAGCAGCGTAGATCAGGGCGTGTACAATGAGCAGTTCTTC. This sequence encodes CASSVDQGVYNEQFF. The variable domain in full, completed from reference TRBV9 and TRBJ2-1, reads DSGVTQTPKHLITATGQRVTLRCSPRSGDLSVYWYQQSLDQGLQFLIQYYNGEERAKGNILERFSAQQFPDLHSELNLSSLELGDSALYFCASSVDQGVYNEQFFGPGTRLTVL.

This clone occurred a few times. The genes are TRBV11-1 and TRBJ1-2, with D possibly being TRBD1 (5 bases). V lost 5 bases and J 2 bases, leaving 15 bases between the germline ends. The germline CDR1 and CDR2 sequences are SGHAT and FQDESV (reference sequence). The CDR3 has 15 amino acids. The CDR3 protein is CASSTSPRGNYGYTF. DNA for the CDR3: TGTGCCAGCAGCACCAGTCCACGGGGGAACTATGGCTACACCTTC.

CDR3 bases: TGTGCCAGCAGCGTAGGGGGGCGGACTTACAATGAGCAGTTCTTC. Its translation is CASSVGGRTYNEQFF. V is TRBV9 and J is TRBJ2-1, with D possibly TRBD1 on 6 matching bases. V lost 0 bases, J lost 4 bases, and 11 bases lay in between. Germline values: CDR1 SGDLS, CDR2 YYNGEE. The CDR3 covers 15 residues.

The chain recombines TRBV7-2 with TRBJ1-6; no definite D call. The germline V and J ends were trimmed by 5 bases and 10 bases, with 18 bases remaining between them. This CDR3 contains 15 residues. Germline V CDR1 and CDR2: SGHTA, FQGNSA. This CDR3 is CASSPEAGFGSPLHF. In nucleotides, the CDR3 is TGTGCCAGCAGCCCAGAAGCTGGGTTTGGGTCACCCCTCCACTTT.